This paragraph covers one T cell receptor beta chain sequence. Original analysis: Reference gene primer amplification gave estimated nucleated cell counts. Clones were read by immunoSEQ multiplex PCR, and TCRdb kept only the in-frame ones, dropping some. The V and J calls and the clone size are those of that table, but D and trimming were determined from the DNA. The sample lists around 80,000 clones, 85% to 90% occurring once. This CDR3 is built from 13 residues. Trimming cost V 1 base and J 14 bases, with 12 bases left between them. Germline assignment: CDR1 LNHDA and CDR2 SQIVND (reference sequence). This sample stems from a study of blood T cell repertoires in COVID-19. On the study more broadly: Samples of COVID-19 (acute and convalescent) were obtained from the United States, Italy and Spain. Sample material is recorded as cDNA or gDNA derived from T cells, B-cell-depleted T cells, or PBMCs.

Material: peripheral blood. This rearrangement joins TRBV19 to TRBJ1-6; tentative D call: TRBD1 (6 bases). This clonotype originated in an elderly man with active or convalescent COVID-19. DNA for the CDR3: TGTGCCAGTAGTATAGTACAGGGATCTACCCTCCACTTT. Protein: CASSIVQGSTLHF.